This T cell receptor (beta chain) was recorded in a study of blood T cell repertoires in COVID-19. This clone was picked up one time. The data were produced by immunoSEQ multiplex PCR, yet TCRdb's version contains in-frame clones alone and is incomplete. There are around 170,000 clones in the sample; approximately 86% occur only once, and around 0.5% lies in the top ten. Germline loops: CDR1 SNHLY, CDR2 FYNNEI. CDR3 length: 17 amino acids. V was trimmed by 2 bases and J by 2 bases, leaving 16 bases between them. The chain uses TRBV2 and TRBJ1-3, with D possibly matching TRBD1 (6 bases). The material sequenced was peripheral blood. The sequence was obtained from a man between 60 and 70 years old with COVID-19, enrolled during active disease. CDR3 in amino acids: CASSESLGRGPGNTIYF. In DNA, the CDR3 is TGTGCCAGCAGTGAAAGTCTGGGCAGGGGTCCTGGAAACACCATATATTTT.